The sequence of this T cell receptor beta chain was determined in a study of blood T cell repertoires in COVID-19. At the level of the study: Some COVID-19 samples were acute and others convalescent; all came from the United States, Italy and Spain. PBMCs, B-cell-depleted T cells, or T cells provided the cDNA or gDNA that made up the material.

The CDR3 has 14 amino acids. Trimming cost V 7 bases and J 4 bases; bases outside gene matches: 8. CDR1 and CDR2 from the germline V gene are SGHDT and YYEEEE. Original data processing: The assay estimated nucleated cells by amplifying reference gene primers. Assay used: immunoSEQ multiplex PCR; TCRdb lists only in-frame clones, some missing. V and J calls plus clone size are reproduced from that table; the DNA served to infer D and trimming. This sample yields more than 100,000 clones, of which around 88% are seen a single time; about 3% belongs to the top ten. The sequence derives from a human donor in a cohort sampled during active COVID-19. The chain couples TRBV5-6 to TRBJ1-2, with 9 bases identical to TRBD1. Source material: peripheral blood. The CDR3 nucleotides are TGTGCCAGCGGAGAACAGGGGGCACGCTATGGCTACACCTTC. Translated: CASGEQGARYGYTF.